Given below is one T cell receptor (beta chain) in context. The same CDR3 also results from other DNA sequences found in this sample. Assay used: immunoSEQ multiplex PCR; TCRdb lists only in-frame clones, some missing. The repertoire holds some 460,000 clones, with 89% as singletons. Treatment of the sample: roughly 18 received Ad26.COV2.S at low or high dose, single or two shots; 5 received placebo; per-sample allocation not given. The investigators took samples on day 63 after the first vaccine or placebo injection. The data were obtained in a study of Ad26.COV2.S vaccination and SARS-CoV-2 variants. CDR1 is SGHAT, CDR2 FQNNGV, per germline. There are 13 residues in the CDR3. The ends were cut back, 1 base at V and 5 bases at J, with 5 bases in the middle.

The starting material was peripheral blood, obtained in a trial of Ad26.COV2.S vaccine versus placebo. This receptor was identified in a person between 18 and 65 years old who received the Ad26.COV2.S COVID-19 vaccine or a placebo. V gene TRBV11-2 combines with J gene TRBJ2-2; the D gene is possibly TRBD2 (5 bases). CDR3 sequence reads: CASSLAGTGELFF. The CDR3 DNA reads TGTGCCAGCAGCTTAGCGGGAACCGGGGAGCTGTTTTTT.